This entry features one TCR beta chain sequence. The sample belongs to a study of blood T cell repertoires in COVID-19. Study as a whole: Donors in the United States, Italy and Spain gave samples during acute or convalescent COVID-19.

Using immunoSEQ multiplex PCR, the repertoire was profiled, and TCRdb retains in-frame clones only, with some absent. The sample includes approximately 270,000 clones, over 80% seen only once; the top ten take approximately 4%. The V gene end was trimmed by 4 bases and the J gene end by 3 bases; junction bases not matched to a gene: 9. The CDR3 runs 17 residues. CDR1 is SGHDT and CDR2 is YYEEEE in the germline V gene. Recruitment covered 20 to 25 US areas and drew participants whose ages spanned about 18 to 89 years. This receptor was identified in a woman aged 25-40 years with acute COVID-19. The rearrangement links TRBV5-6 to TRBJ2-7; 14 bases agree with TRBD2. Sequenced input: PBMCs or T cells enriched from blood (not recorded which). CDR3: CASSTGTSGSVNYEQYF. The CDR3 nucleotides read TGTGCCAGCAGCACCGGGACTAGCGGGAGTGTCAACTACGAGCAGTACTTC. Together with reference TRBV5-6 and TRBJ2-7, the CDR3 gives the full variable domain: DAGVTQSPTHLIKTRGQQVTLRCSPKSGHDTVSWYQQALGQGPQFIFQYYEEEERQRGNFPDRFSGHQFPNYSSELNVNALLLGDSALYLCASSTGTSGSVNYEQYFGPGTRLTVT.